This paragraph reports one TCR beta chain. What it binds is not known. Generated by immunoSEQ multiplex PCR, the TCRdb table keeps only in-frame clones and is missing some. The sample has around 110,000 clones; 87% are singletons. J lost 10 bases, V lost 3 bases, and 10 bases had no gene match. CDR1 and CDR2 (germline): MGHDK, SYGVNS. There are 16 residues in the CDR3. The data originate from a study of T cell responses to AZD1222 COVID-19 vaccine. Overall study findings and caveats: Seropositivity was recorded at baseline in only 6 or 7 AZD1222 recipients. White British donors predominated, females outnumbered males, and clonal diversity was possibly underestimated.

V usage is TRBV25-1 and J usage is TRBJ1-6; TRBD1 agrees at 9 bases. This material consisted of peripheral blood, taken 28 days after the second AZD1222 dose. This TCR was sampled from an adult who received the AZD1222 COVID-19 vaccine. CDR3 in amino acids: CASSDSGQGLSSPLHF. The CDR3 bases are TGTGCCAGCAGTGATTCGGGACAGGGTTTATCCTCACCCCTCCACTTT.